This TCR beta chain was captured by sequencing in a study of T cell responses to AZD1222 COVID-19 vaccine. Findings of the study overall: Clonal diversity was possibly underestimated, and the donors were mostly white British, with more females.

TCRdb's table, derived via immunoSEQ multiplex PCR, lists solely in-frame clones and lacks some. This sample has fewer than 130,000 clones, with over 85% found just once. A remark on this clone: Its specificity is not known.

The sequenced sample was peripheral blood, obtained 28 days after the second AZD1222 dose. This TCR was recovered from an adult who received the AZD1222 COVID-19 vaccine.

CDR3 protein: CASSPAAETQYF. The DNA for the CDR3 is TGTGCCAGCAGCCCGGCCGCAGAGACCCAGTACTTC. The rearrangement joins TRBV7-9 to TRBJ2-5, with D unclear. The CDR3 runs to 12 residues. Germline V gene data show CDR1 as SEHNR and CDR2 as FQNEAQ (reference sequence). Trimming cost V 5 bases and J 4 bases, with 8 bases left between them.